One sample yielded the 29 T cell receptor beta chains listed below, sequenced in a study of shared clonotypes between healthy human individuals. The method was immunoSEQ multiplex PCR; TCRdb's version includes in-frame clones alone and lacks a portion of them. Of around 940,000 clones detected, approximately 76% appear once; the ten largest clones hold approximately 1.5%. Sequencing was performed on memory CD4+ T cells sorted from blood. Sample subset: CD45RA-negative fraction. The origin of the receptors is a man aged 18-30 years in good health.

Worth noting for this clone: A much larger clonotype is one base distant, so this may be a read error. At the DNA level, this CDR3 is encoded by other sequences in the same sample as well. The CDR3, as DNA: TGTGCCAGCTCACCATCAGGAGATACGCAGTATTTT. It yields the protein CASSPSGDTQYF. The V and J genes are TRBV18 and TRBJ2-3; no clear D gene. Germline V gene lookup returns CDR1 KGHSH and CDR2 LQKENI. The length of the CDR3 is 12 residues. The V end was cut by 2 bases, the J end by 5 bases, with 5 bases between.

As to this clone: One end of the junction varies from germline; a read error may be responsible. The chain couples TRBV29-1 to TRBJ1-1; D not certain. Germline-derived CDR1 and CDR2 are SQVTM and ANQGSEA. This CDR3 contains 9 residues. CDR3 in amino acids: CSVESGMGF. In DNA form, the CDR3 reads TGCAGCGTTGAAAGCGGGATGGGGTTT.

Remarks on this clone: It may be a read error: a sequence one base away is much more abundant. The chain has TRBV6-1 and TRBJ2-7; TRBD1 agrees at 9 bases. CDR3 length: 12 residues. Germline-derived CDR1 and CDR2 are MNHNS and SASEGT. The V and J ends lost 6 bases and 3 bases, in that order; junction bases with no gene match: 0. CDR3 region: CASRDRGYEQYF. CDR3 in DNA: TGTGCCAGCAGGGACAGGGGCTACGAGCAGTACTTC.

This chain links TRBV11-3 with TRBJ2-3; 7 bases map to TRBD2. The CDR3 length is 16 residues. The V gene's germline CDR1 is SGHNT and CDR2 YENEEA. J gave up 1 base and V 5 bases, and 9 bases lay outside the gene matches. CDR3 loop: CASSPGLSGGTDTQYF. CDR3 nucleotides: TGTGCCAGCAGCCCCGGTTTAAGCGGGGGCACAGATACGCAGTATTTT. Full variable domain (remainder filled in from reference TRBV11-3 and TRBJ2-3): EAGVVQSPRYKIIEKKQPVAFWCNPISGHNTLYWYLQNLGQGPELLIRYENEEAVDDSQLPKDRFSAERLKGVDSTLKIQPAELGDSAVYLCASSPGLSGGTDTQYFGPGTRLTVL.

In its sample, this clone was seen once. The V gene is TRBV7-2, the J gene TRBJ2-2, with D possibly TRBD1 on 5 matching bases. The germline V gene encodes CDR1 SGHTA and CDR2 FQGNSA. This CDR3 contains 16 residues. The V gene lost 2 bases and the J gene lost 1 base, with 11 bases spanning the gap. In DNA form, the CDR3 reads TGTGCCAGCAGCTTATATAGGGGTTTGAACACCGGGGAGCTGTTTTTT. This sequence encodes CASSLYRGLNTGELFF.

In this sample, this clone turned up many times. V usage is TRBV5-6 and J usage is TRBJ2-3; no firm D call. In germline, CDR1 is SGHDT, CDR2 YYEEEE. V lost 6 bases and J lost 4, with 6 bases in between. The CDR3 contains 11 residues. CDR3 sequence: CASKYADTQYF. CDR3 nucleotides: TGTGCCAGCAAATATGCAGATACGCAGTATTTT.

The chain is built from TRBV7-2 and TRBJ1-4, with D possibly matching TRBD1 (6 bases). Germline V gives CDR1 SGHTA, CDR2 FQGNSA. The length of the CDR3 is 18 residues. With 2 bases removed from V and 8 bases from J, the gap between germline ends came to 24 bases. The DNA for the CDR3 is TGTGCCAGCAGCTTATCCTCGAATCTCGGGGGGCAAACGGAAAAACTGTTTTTT. It is translated as CASSLSSNLGGQTEKLFF.

The chain couples TRBV5-8 to TRBJ2-7; 9 bases agree with TRBD1. The CDR3 loop spans 11 amino acids. Germline assignment: CDR1 SGHTS and CDR2 YDEGEE. Trimming took 5 bases from V and 6 from J; bases not matched to a gene: 0. The CDR3 DNA reads as TGTGCCAGCAGGGACAGGGGCGAGCAGTACTTC. It translates to CASRDRGEQYF.

The J gene is TRBJ1-6, the V gene TRBV25-1; D is possibly TRBD1 (6 bases). CDR1 and CDR2 from the germline V gene are MGHDK and SYGVNS. Trimming took 3 bases from V and 7 from J, leaving 13 bases between them. This CDR3 is built from 15 residues. DNA for the CDR3: TGTGCCAGCAGTGACAAAGGACAGATAAATTCACCCCTCCACTTT. This translates into CASSDKGQINSPLHF.

The chain joins TRBV21-1 to TRBJ2-1; TRBD2 is the table's D call and was not checked against the DNA. TRBV21-1 is labeled a pseudogene. The CDR3 runs to 13 residues. CDR3 protein: CASSKGEGPGEFF. The CDR3 DNA sequence: TGTGCCAGCAGCAAAGGAGAAGGGCCGGGAGAGTTCTTC.

The chain joins TRBV2 to TRBJ1-5; TRBD1 might be the D (5 bases). The V gene lost 5 bases and the J gene lost 8 bases, with 22 bases spanning the gap. From germline, CDR1 is SNHLY and CDR2 FYNNEI. The CDR3 has 16 residues. This CDR3 is CASSKRGREVVEPQHF. The CDR3 DNA sequence: TGTGCCAGCAGTAAACGGGGCAGGGAGGTTGTGGAGCCCCAGCATTTT.

This chain connects TRBV18 to TRBJ1-1, with TRBD1 matching 11 bases. There are 16 residues in the CDR3. In germline, CDR1 is KGHSH, CDR2 LQKENI. Trimming at V came to 2 bases and at J to 3 bases, leaving 5 bases not matched to a gene. The CDR3 DNA reads as TGTGCCAGCTCACCAAACCGGGACAGGGGGTACACTGAAGCTTTCTTT. Its protein is CASSPNRDRGYTEAFF.

In this sample, this clone turned up a few times. The chain couples TRBV4-1 to TRBJ1-5; no clear D gene. This CDR3 region has 17 residues. V was trimmed by 0 bases and J by 0 bases, leaving 12 bases between them. The germline V gene has CDR1 MGHRA and CDR2 YSYEKL. The CDR3 nucleotides are TGCGCCAGCAGCCAAGATGCGGGGTATTATAGCAATCAGCCCCAGCATTTT. This translates into CASSQDAGYYSNQPQHF.

Here the CDR3 DNA reads TGTGCCAGCAGCTCCCAGGGAGAAAAACTGTTTTTT. Amino acid sequence: CASSSQGEKLFF. The J gene is TRBJ1-4, the V gene TRBV7-6, with a tentative D call TRBD1 (5 bases). The CDR3 runs 12 residues. The V end lost 4 bases, the J end lost 8 bases, and 8 bases lay between the germline ends. Germline CDR1 and CDR2: SGHVS and FNYEAQ.

This rearrangement joins TRBV11-2 to TRBJ2-1; 12 bases agree with TRBD2. CDR1 is SGHAT, CDR2 FQNNGV, per germline. The trim removed 0 bases at V and 5 bases at J, leaving 8 bases unmatched. There are 18 residues in the CDR3. The CDR3 DNA reads as TGTGCCAGCAGCTTAGACCTAGCGGGAGGGGGGTCCCACAATGAGCAGTTCTTC. Translated, it gives CASSLDLAGGGSHNEQFF. Based on the CDR3 plus reference TRBV11-2 and TRBJ2-1, the full variable domain is EAGVAQSPRYKIIEKRQSVAFWCNPISGHATLYWYQQILGQGPKLLIQFQNNGVVDDSQLPKDRFSAERLKGVDSTLKIQPAKLEDSAVYLCASSLDLAGGGSHNEQFFGPGTRLTVL.

The chain carries TRBV7-2 and TRBJ2-3; 9 positions match TRBD1. V dropped 5 bases and J dropped 8; count of bases not matched to a gene: 2. CDR3 length: 12 amino acids. Germline V lookup: CDR1 SGHTA, CDR2 FQGNSA. The CDR3 bases are TGTGCCAGCAGCCCGGGACAGGGTACGCAGTATTTT. This gives the protein CASSPGQGTQYF.

The chain recombines TRBV4-1 with TRBJ1-6, with D perhaps TRBD1 (6 bases). Germline-derived CDR1 and CDR2 are MGHRA and YSYEKL. The CDR3 covers 15 residues. V dropped 5 bases and J dropped 6 bases, with 14 bases sitting between them. The CDR3 here is CASSETGTLNSPLHF. In DNA, the CDR3 is TGCGCCAGCAGCGAGACTGGGACACTTAATTCACCCCTCCACTTT.

A note on this clone: Just one base apart from a much larger clone, this may be a read error. This chain connects TRBV27 to TRBJ1-1, with D unresolved. Trimming removed 2 bases at V and 1 base at J, with 5 bases between. The CDR3 is made up of 13 amino acids. Germline V lookup: CDR1 MNHEY, CDR2 SMNVEV (reference sequence). The CDR3, as DNA: TGTGCCAGCAGTTTAATGAGGAACACTGAAGCTTTCTTT. Translating gives CASSLMRNTEAFF.

This clone has more than one count but fewer than ten. The genes are TRBV6-1 and TRBJ2-5; 11 nucleotides align to TRBD2. The CDR3 covers 15 residues. In germline, CDR1 is MNHNS, CDR2 SASEGT. V dropped 5 bases and J dropped 2; count of bases not matched to a gene: 4. This chain's CDR3 is CASSRTSGSQETQYF. The CDR3 DNA reads as TGTGCCAGCAGTAGAACTAGCGGGAGTCAAGAGACCCAGTACTTC.

The chain combines TRBV9 with TRBJ2-1; 8 bases are shared with TRBD1. The trim removed 4 bases at V and 5 bases at J, leaving 11 bases unmatched. Germline assignment: CDR1 SGDLS and CDR2 YYNGEE. This CDR3 contains 16 residues. DNA of the CDR3: TGTGCCAGCAGCCCCTACAGGGGGAAGGGGGACAATGAGCAGTTCTTC. Translated, it gives CASSPYRGKGDNEQFF.

The chain recombines TRBV5-4 with TRBJ2-5, with D perhaps TRBD2 (5 bases). This CDR3 comprises 16 residues. Germline values: CDR1 SGHNT, CDR2 YYREEE (reference sequence). Trimming cost V 3 bases and J 0 bases, with 15 bases left between them. DNA for the CDR3: TGTGCCAGCAGCTCCTTCGGGATAGGGTACCAAGAGACCCAGTACTTC. Amino acid sequence: CASSSFGIGYQETQYF.

The chain couples TRBV2 to TRBJ2-1; 7 bases match TRBD2. The CDR3 has 16 amino acids. CDR1 is SNHLY and CDR2 is FYNNEI in the germline V gene. Trimming at V came to 9 bases and at J to 7 bases, leaving 18 bases not matched to a gene. The CDR3 nucleotides are TGTGCCAGTGGGCGTGGAGCGTCCCTCGGGGGGAATGAGCAGTTCTTC. Its translation is CASGRGASLGGNEQFF. Based on the CDR3 plus reference TRBV2 and TRBJ2-1, the full variable domain is EPEVTQTPSHQVTQMGQEVILRCVPISNHLYFYWYRQILGQKVEFLVSFYNNEISEKSEIFDDQFSVERPDGSNFTLKIRSTKLEDSAMYFCASGRGASLGGNEQFFGPGTRLTVL.

The rearrangement joins TRBV9 to TRBJ1-4; 8 bases match TRBD1. Germline V CDR1 and CDR2: SGDLS, YYNGEE. The CDR3 is 15 residues long. V was clipped by 3 bases and J by 3 bases; unmatched bases: 4. CDR3 in amino acids: CASSADRGSNEKLFF. DNA for the CDR3: TGTGCCAGCAGCGCCGACAGGGGTTCTAATGAAAAACTGTTTTTT.

This sequence joins TRBV5-1 and TRBJ2-3, with D hard to call. Germline CDR1 SGHRS, CDR2 YFSETQ. V was cut by 4 bases and J by 5 bases, with 14 bases left in between. There are 14 residues in the CDR3. CDR3 sequence reads: CASSPDGTIDTQYF. The DNA of the CDR3 is TGCGCCAGCAGCCCGGATGGAACTATAGATACGCAGTATTTT.

The gene calls are TRBV11-1 and TRBJ2-2; D may be TRBD1 (7 bases). Germline lookup yields CDR1 SGHAT and CDR2 FQDESV (reference sequence). The CDR3 length is 15 residues. Between the trimmed V and J ends, which lost 2 bases and 6 bases, there was a span of 13 bases. CDR3 loop: CASSLWRGQSGELFF. The CDR3 bases are TGTGCCAGCAGCTTATGGAGGGGGCAGTCCGGGGAGCTGTTTTTT. Full variable domain (remainder filled in from reference TRBV11-1 and TRBJ2-2): EAEVAQSPRYKITEKSQAVAFWCDPISGHATLYWYRQILGQGPELLVQFQDESVVDDSQLPKDRFSAERLKGVDSTLKIQPAELGDSAMYLCASSLWRGQSGELFFGEGSRLTVL.

In DNA, the CDR3 is TGTGCCAGGGGGGGGAATGCTAACTATGGCTACACCTTC. It encodes CARGGNANYGYTF. V and J are TRBV30 and TRBJ1-2; tentative D call: TRBD1 (6 bases). V was pared by 8 bases and J by 0 bases, with 13 bases between. Germline CDR1 GTSNPN, CDR2 SVGIG (reference sequence). CDR3 size: 13 residues.

The chain carries TRBV9 and TRBJ2-7; D not certain. V lost 4 bases and J lost 3, with 14 bases in between. CDR1 and CDR2 from the germline V gene are SGDLS and YYNGEE. The CDR3 spans 14 residues. CDR3 coding DNA: TGTGCCAGCAGCCCCCGAGGCCCGAACTACGAGCAGTACTTC. Amino acids: CASSPRGPNYEQYF.

This chain links TRBV19 with TRBJ2-3, with D uncertain. The CDR3 consists of 13 residues. Trimming left V 5 bases short and J 4 bases short, with 10 bases between. Germline loops: CDR1 LNHDA, CDR2 SQIVND (reference sequence). This CDR3 reads CASSPSASDTQYF. The CDR3 nucleotides read TGTGCCAGTAGTCCCAGCGCCTCAGATACGCAGTATTTT.

In this sample, this clone turned up a few times. This chain connects TRBV5-1 to TRBJ2-7; 7 nucleotides line up with TRBD1. The CDR3 is 15 residues long. Per the germline V gene, CDR1 is SGHRS and CDR2 is YFSETQ. V was clipped by 0 bases and J by 3 bases; unmatched bases: 6. The CDR3 DNA reads TGCGCCAGCAGCTTGGTGGCAGGGGACAGCTACGAGCAGTACTTC. Its translation is CASSLVAGDSYEQYF.